Presented here are 20 T cell receptor beta chains from one specimen sequenced in a study of blood T cell repertoires in COVID-19. Libraries were prepared by immunoSEQ multiplex PCR; TCRdb keeps only in-frame clonotypes and omits some of them. The table has over 250,000 clones, less than 85% seen once; the top ten hold more than 1.2%. The specimen sequenced was peripheral blood. All receptors derive from a human donor with COVID-19, enrolled during active disease. The donor label of this sample is uncertain.

The gene calls are TRBV7-8 and TRBJ2-3; D is perhaps TRBD2 (6 bases). Germline V gene data show CDR1 as SGHVS and CDR2 as FQNEAQ. With 1 base removed from V and 4 bases from J, the gap between germline ends came to 15 bases. This CDR3 is 16 amino acids long. DNA of the CDR3: TGTGCCAGCAGCTTAGTTACGGGAGCCTCGGCAGATACGCAGTATTTT. It translates to CASSLVTGASADTQYF. Full variable domain (rest looked up from reference TRBV7-8 and TRBJ2-3): GAGVSQSPRYKVAKRGQDVALRCDPISGHVSLFWYQQALGQGPEFLTYFQNEAQLDKSGLPSDRFFAERPEGSVSTLKIQRTQQEDSAVYLCASSLVTGASADTQYFGPGTRLTVL.

The chain carries TRBV6-5 and TRBJ2-7; D possibly corresponds to TRBD2 (6 bases). The CDR3 totals 13 residues. In germline, CDR1 is MNHEY, CDR2 SVGAGI. V was trimmed by 7 bases and J by 2 bases, leaving 12 bases between them. DNA for the CDR3: TGTGCCAGCACCCTTAGCGGAACCTACGAGCAGTACTTC. This encodes CASTLSGTYEQYF.

The rearrangement links TRBV5-6 to TRBJ2-3; 8 nucleotides agree with TRBD1. V dropped 2 bases and J dropped 13; count of bases not matched to a gene: 6. The CDR3 is 12 amino acids. Germline assignment: CDR1 SGHDT and CDR2 YYEEEE. Here the CDR3 DNA reads TGTGCCAGCAGCTTCGGACAGGGAAAGAAGTATTTT. Its protein is CASSFGQGKKYF.

V and J are TRBV9 and TRBJ1-2; D gene ambiguous. Germline V CDR1 and CDR2: SGDLS, YYNGEE. The CDR3 length is 13 residues. Trimming left V 0 bases short and J 4 bases short, with 7 bases between. The CDR3 here is CASSVDEGYGYTF. DNA of the CDR3: TGTGCCAGCAGCGTAGACGAGGGCTATGGCTACACCTTC.

This chain uses TRBV2 with TRBJ1-5; D is undetermined. CDR1 and CDR2 (germline): SNHLY, FYNNEI. This CDR3 spans 14 amino acids. Trimming took 3 bases from V and 4 from J, leaving 10 bases between them. Here the CDR3 DNA reads TGTGCCAGCAGTGATCTGGGCGGGAATCAGCCCCAGCATTTT. This codes for CASSDLGGNQPQHF.

This chain links TRBV2 with TRBJ2-1; D is perhaps TRBD2 (6 bases). In germline, CDR1 is SNHLY, CDR2 FYNNEI. The V and J ends lost 6 bases and 7 bases respectively, with 13 bases between them. The CDR3 runs to 13 residues. CDR3 DNA sequence: TGTGCCAGCAGGCGGGACGCGGGAAATGAGCAGTTCTTC. This translates into CASRRDAGNEQFF.

The gene calls are TRBV9 and TRBJ1-1, with D uncertain. The CDR3 totals 16 residues. CDR1 and CDR2 from the germline V gene are SGDLS and YYNGEE. Trimming shortened V by 4 bases and J by 1 base, and 17 bases separated the two germline ends. The CDR3: CASSPQVGVGNTEAFF. The CDR3 DNA is TGTGCCAGCAGCCCCCAGGTGGGCGTCGGGAACACTGAAGCTTTCTTT. Filled out from reference TRBV9 and TRBJ1-1, the complete variable domain reads DSGVTQTPKHLITATGQRVTLRCSPRSGDLSVYWYQQSLDQGLQFLIQYYNGEERAKGNILERFSAQQFPDLHSELNLSSLELGDSALYFCASSPQVGVGNTEAFFGQGTRLTVV.

This clone was recorded a few times. This chain connects TRBV6-6 to TRBJ1-1, with a tentative D call TRBD1 (5 bases). Germline CDR1 MNHNY, CDR2 SVGAGI (reference sequence). Trimming took off 4 bases at V and 5 bases at J, with 11 bases between the two ends. The CDR3 sequence is 13 residues long. The CDR3 DNA is TGTGCCAGCAGTTCGGGGGTGAGAACTGAAGCTTTCTTT. Protein: CASSSGVRTEAFF.

The rearrangement uses TRBV5-4 and TRBJ2-3; no firm D call. CDR1 is SGHNT and CDR2 is YYREEE in the germline V gene (reference sequence). Trimming cost V 1 base and J 6 bases, with 12 bases left between them. This CDR3 region has 14 residues. This CDR3 reads CASSLTSRPDTQYF. The CDR3 DNA reads as TGTGCCAGCAGCTTGACCTCGCGGCCCGATACGCAGTATTTT.

Here the CDR3 reads CASSQGRAYEQYF. The CDR3 DNA is TGCGCCAGCAGCCAAGGTCGCGCCTACGAGCAGTACTTC. The chain carries TRBV4-3 and TRBJ2-7; no clear D gene. Trimming took 1 base from V and 2 from J, leaving 6 bases between them. From germline, CDR1 is LGHNA and CDR2 YSLEER. This CDR3 is built from 13 residues.

This chain links TRBV19 with TRBJ2-3, with TRBD1 as a possible D gene (5 bases). Trimming took off 5 bases at V and 1 base at J, with 16 bases between the two ends. The CDR3 is 16 residues long. Germline CDR1 reads LNHDA; CDR2 reads SQIVND (reference sequence). CDR3 nucleotide sequence: TGTGCCAGTAGTCCGGGCAGGGATTACGGCACAGATACGCAGTATTTT. The encoded protein is CASSPGRDYGTDTQYF.

On this clone itself: Other nucleotide sequences from this sample produce the same CDR3. The rearrangement links TRBV12-3 or TRBV12-4 to TRBJ2-3; D is ambiguous. Trimming cost V 7 bases and J 1 base, with 6 bases left between them. The CDR3 is made up of 12 amino acids. CDR3: CASTRGTDTQYF. CDR3 sequence (DNA): TGTGCCAGCACCCGGGGCACAGATACGCAGTATTTT.

This clone was detected once. The rearrangement links TRBV28 to TRBJ1-4; 7 bases are a match to TRBD1. The germline CDR1 and CDR2 sequences are MDHEN and SYDVKM. J gave up 3 bases and V 6 bases, and 4 bases lay outside the gene matches. The CDR3 sequence is 14 residues long. CDR3: CASRGQPANEKLFF. In nucleotides, the CDR3 is TGTGCCAGCAGGGGACAGCCGGCTAATGAAAAACTGTTTTTT.

This rearrangement joins TRBV9 to TRBJ2-1; the match to TRBD2 covers 16 bases. The CDR3 sequence is 22 residues long. Germline V gene data show CDR1 as SGDLS and CDR2 as YYNGEE. After removal of 0 bases from V and 4 bases from J, the junction contained 16 bases not matched to a gene. The CDR3 loop reads CASSVGSGTSGRARGNYNEQFF. The CDR3 DNA reads as TGTGCCAGCAGCGTAGGGTCAGGGACTAGCGGGAGGGCAAGGGGGAATTACAATGAGCAGTTCTTC.

The chain employs TRBV2 and TRBJ1-5, with a tentative D call TRBD1 (5 bases). V lost 2 bases and J lost 3, with 11 bases in between. Germline loops: CDR1 SNHLY, CDR2 FYNNEI. This CDR3 spans 15 amino acids. The CDR3 nucleotides read TGTGCCAGCAGTGAAAGACGGGGGTTCAATCAGCCCCAGCATTTT. Protein sequence: CASSERRGFNQPQHF.

This clone has just a few counts. CDR3 residues: CAISPLNGSKYEQYF. The CDR3 DNA is TGTGCCATCAGCCCTCTAAACGGGAGTAAATACGAGCAGTACTTC. V and J are TRBV10-3 and TRBJ2-7, with D possibly being TRBD2 (6 bases). The germline V gene has CDR1 ENHRY and CDR2 SYGVKD. V lost 6 bases to trimming and J lost 4 bases, with 19 bases between them. There are 15 residues in the CDR3.

The chain recombines TRBV6-4 with TRBJ2-5; 7 bases match TRBD1. This CDR3 region has 16 residues. Germline trimming cut 0 bases from V and 3 bases from J; bases unmatched to any gene: 7. CDR1 MRHNA and CDR2 SNTAGT come from the germline V gene. CDR3 nucleotides: TGTGCCAGCAGTGACTCTGCTACAGGGGAAAAAGAGACCCAGTACTTC. Translating it yields CASSDSATGEKETQYF.

The genes are TRBV5-1 and TRBJ2-3, with a weak D call TRBD1 (6 bases). The CDR3 extends over 14 amino acids. The V gene lost 7 bases and the J gene lost 6 bases, with 18 bases spanning the gap. Germline V gene sequence: CDR1 SGHRS, CDR2 YFSETQ. CDR3 coding DNA: TGCGCCAGCCGTGACACAGGGTCGACGGATACGCAGTATTTT. It encodes CASRDTGSTDTQYF.

The CDR3 loop is CAISELQYEQYF. The CDR3 coding sequence is TGTGCCATCAGTGAGCTTCAGTACGAGCAGTACTTC. V and J are TRBV10-3 and TRBJ2-7; no clear D. Trimming removed 2 bases at V and 4 bases at J, with 6 bases between. This CDR3 contains 12 residues. Germline assignment: CDR1 ENHRY and CDR2 SYGVKD.

The V and J genes are TRBV28 and TRBJ2-2, with TRBD2 as a possible D gene (6 bases). This CDR3 has 15 residues. Trimming removed 5 bases from V and 0 bases from J, with 10 bases in between. CDR1 MDHEN and CDR2 SYDVKM come from the germline V gene. The CDR3 spells CASSRDSTNTGELFF. CDR3 sequence (DNA): TGTGCCAGCAGTAGGGACTCAACGAACACCGGGGAGCTGTTTTTT.